This T cell receptor (beta chain) came from a study of PD-1 blockade in classical Hodgkin lymphoma. Findings of the study overall: As was reported, newly diagnosed patients showed lower baseline TCR diversity than healthy donors did.

A word on this clone: What it binds is not known.

Patients all relapsed after autologous stem cell transplantation, and there was variation in brentuximab vedotin exposure. Under best response, outcomes were complete response, partial response or progressive disease. V lost 4 bases, J lost 2 bases, and 8 bases stayed unmatched. The CDR3 is 18 amino acids. Germline-derived CDR1 and CDR2 are SEHNR and FQNEAQ (reference sequence). Sequencing was performed with immunoSEQ multiplex PCR; in TCRdb, only in-frame clones are kept and a portion is missing. This sample has approximately 46,000 clones; 73% occur once, and the top ten carry 8% to 13%. This TCR was recovered from a human donor with classical Hodgkin lymphoma. The chain is built from TRBV7-9 and TRBJ2-7; the match to TRBD2 covers 16 bases. The sequences come from peripheral blood mononuclear cells (PBMCs), collected at baseline. CDR3 sequence (DNA): TGTGCCAGCAGCTATGGGACTAGCGGGAGGGCCAACCCCTACGAGCAGTACTTC. Protein: CASSYGTSGRANPYEQYF.